The rows below give T cell receptor beta chains drawn from one sample of a study of post-analysis software for immune sequencing data. TCRdb fed the PCR reads into MiXCR, producing one record per CDR3 protein. Of 650,000 to 850,000 distinct CDR3 sequences in the sample, 46% were seen once. The sequencing sample was made of blood. Receptors originate from a girl aged 5-17 years with multiple sclerosis. Both conserved end residues are part of each CDR3. The D gene is left open where the match is weak. Only some rows state a clone size, as once, few, many or a class for expanded clones.

abundance	d_gene	j_gene	v_gene	CDR3nt	CDR3aa
few	TRBD2	TRBJ2-1	TRBV4-2	TGTGCCAGCAGCCCCACAGTAGCGGGAGCCTCAGACAATGAGCAGTTCTTC	CASSPTVAGASDNEQFF
-	-	TRBJ2-7	TRBV20-1	TGCAGTGCTAGAGATGACTTAAGAGGAGAGCAGTACTTC	CSARDDLRGEQYF
few	-	TRBJ2-7	TRBV6-2/TRBV6-3	TGTGCCAGCAGTCTTCCAAGGTCGGTAGCGGTGTACGAGCAGTACTTC	CASSLPRSVAVYEQYF
-	-	TRBJ1-1	TRBV9	TGTGCCAGCAGCGTATATGGGGGCACTGAAGCTTTCTTT	CASSVYGGTEAFF
-	TRBD1	TRBJ2-1	TRBV5-1	TGCGCCAGCAGCGGGCAAGGGGGACAGGGGTTCAATGAGCAGTTCTTC	CASSGQGGQGFNEQFF
few	-	TRBJ2-7	TRBV27	TGTGCCAGCAGTTTACCTCTCCCCTACGAGCAGTACTTC	CASSLPLPYEQYF
-	-	TRBJ2-5	TRBV20-1	TGCAGTGCTACTGTGCGGGAGACCCAGTACTTC	CSATVRETQYF
once	TRBD1	TRBJ2-5	TRBV20-1	TGCAGTGCTAGAGATTTTAGGCAGGGGGCGAAGGAGACCCAGTACTTC	CSARDFRQGAKETQYF
-	-	TRBJ2-1	TRBV6-2/TRBV6-3	TGTGCCAGCAGTACCGTTGCGGTATTAAGAAATGAGCAGTTCTTC	CASSTVAVLRNEQFF
few	-	TRBJ2-7	TRBV12-3/TRBV12-4	TGTGCCAGCAGCCCGTCGGGCAGGTTAAACGAGCAGTACTTC	CASSPSGRLNEQYF
-	-	TRBJ2-3	TRBV7-2	TGTGCCAGCAGCTCCAGTAGCAGGGGCACAGATACGCAGTATTTT	CASSSSSRGTDTQYF
-	-	TRBJ1-2	TRBV5-5	TGTGCCAGCAGCTTGGCGGTTGGTCCTGGCTACACCTTC	CASSLAVGPGYTF
few	-	TRBJ1-1	TRBV5-4	TGTGCCAGCATCCCAGGACCACCGTTTAATGAAGCTTTCTTT	CASIPGPPFNEAFF
-	-	TRBJ1-2	TRBV27	TGTGCCAGCAGCGTAAATGGGGGGTATGGCTACACCTTC	CASSVNGGYGYTF
-	-	TRBJ1-1	TRBV20-1	TGCAGTGCTAGGGCAGGGGCACGTCCTGAAGCTTTCTTT	CSARAGARPEAFF
few	TRBD1	TRBJ1-2	TRBV29-1	TGCAGCGTTCCAGACAGGGATAGTGGGTATGGCTACACCTTC	CSVPDRDSGYGYTF
once	-	TRBJ2-1	TRBV7-2	TGTGCCAGCAGCTTACCGTTCGGAATTGAGCAGTTCTTC	CASSLPFGIEQFF
few	TRBD1	TRBJ1-2	TRBV7-3	TGTGCCAGCAGTCTACAGGGGCCTAACTATGGCTACACCTTC	CASSLQGPNYGYTF
few	-	TRBJ1-6	TRBV10-3	TGTGCCATCAGTGACCCCGGGACACCGAATAATTCACCCCTCCACTTT	CAISDPGTPNNSPLHF
-	-	TRBJ2-2	TRBV27	TGTGCCAGCAAACAACAGAGAGGGGACACCGGGGAGCTGTTTTTT	CASKQQRGDTGELFF
-	TRBD2	TRBJ2-1	TRBV15	TGTGCCACCAGCTTCGGACTAGCGGGATACAATGAGCAGTTCTTC	CATSFGLAGYNEQFF
few	TRBD2	TRBJ2-5	TRBV11-2	TGTGCCAGCAACTTCTCAGGACTAGCGATTTCAGAGACCCAGTACTTC	CASNFSGLAISETQYF
-	-	TRBJ2-7	TRBV2	TGTGCCAGCCAGGAGAGAGACAGCTCCTACGAGCAGTACTTC	CASQERDSSYEQYF
-	TRBD2	TRBJ2-1	TRBV11-3	TGTGCCAGCAGCTTAGGGTCGGTAGCGGGAGGGTATGAGCAGTTCTTC	CASSLGSVAGGYEQFF
few	TRBD2	TRBJ2-7	TRBV4-2	TGTGCCAGCAGCCACAACAGCCCTAGCGGGAGTTTATACGAGCAGTACTTC	CASSHNSPSGSLYEQYF
-	-	TRBJ1-2	TRBV29-1	TGCAGCGTCGGGCGGGACTATGGCTACACCTTC	CSVGRDYGYTF
-	TRBD1	TRBJ1-2	TRBV6-1	TGTGCCAGCAGTACCTTACAGGGGGCGCATGGCTACACCTTC	CASSTLQGAHGYTF